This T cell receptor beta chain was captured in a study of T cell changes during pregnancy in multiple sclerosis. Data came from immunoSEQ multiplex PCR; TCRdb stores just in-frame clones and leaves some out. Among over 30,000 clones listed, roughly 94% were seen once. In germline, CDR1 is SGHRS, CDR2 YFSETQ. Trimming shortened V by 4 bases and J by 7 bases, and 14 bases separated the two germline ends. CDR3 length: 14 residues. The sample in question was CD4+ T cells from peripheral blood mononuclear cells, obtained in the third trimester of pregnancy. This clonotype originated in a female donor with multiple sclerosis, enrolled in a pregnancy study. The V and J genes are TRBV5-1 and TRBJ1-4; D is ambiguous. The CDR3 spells CASSPAPGFEKLFF. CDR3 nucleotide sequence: TGCGCCAGCAGCCCGGCGCCAGGCTTTGAAAAACTGTTTTTT. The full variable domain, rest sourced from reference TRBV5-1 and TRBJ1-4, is KAGVTQTPRYLIKTRGQQVTLSCSPISGHRSVSWYQQTPGQGLQFLFEYFSETQRNKGNFPGRFSGRQFSNSRSEMNVSTLELGDSALYLCASSPAPGFEKLFFGSGTQLSVL.